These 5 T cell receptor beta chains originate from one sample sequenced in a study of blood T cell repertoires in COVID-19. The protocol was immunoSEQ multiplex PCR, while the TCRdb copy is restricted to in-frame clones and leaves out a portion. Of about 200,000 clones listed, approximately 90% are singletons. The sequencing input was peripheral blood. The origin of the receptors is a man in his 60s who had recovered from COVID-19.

The CDR3: CATSNKGDTEAFF. In DNA form, the CDR3 reads TGTGCCACCTCAAACAAAGGGGACACTGAAGCTTTCTTT. This chain connects TRBV2 to TRBJ1-1, with D possibly being TRBD1 (5 bases). CDR1 SNHLY and CDR2 FYNNEI come from the germline V gene. Trimming cost V 10 bases and J 3 bases, with 15 bases left between them. CDR3 length: 13 amino acids.

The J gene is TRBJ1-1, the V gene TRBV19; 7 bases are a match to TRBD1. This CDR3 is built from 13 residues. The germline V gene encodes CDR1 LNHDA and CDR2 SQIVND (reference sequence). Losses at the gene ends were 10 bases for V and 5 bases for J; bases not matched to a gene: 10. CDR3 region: CATGTGARTEAFF. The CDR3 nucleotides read TGTGCCACGGGAACAGGGGCTAGAACTGAAGCTTTCTTT.

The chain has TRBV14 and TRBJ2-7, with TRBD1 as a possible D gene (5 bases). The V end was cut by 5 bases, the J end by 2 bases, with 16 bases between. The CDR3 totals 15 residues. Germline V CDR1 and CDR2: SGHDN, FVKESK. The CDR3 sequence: CASSITGRAPYEQYF. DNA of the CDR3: TGTGCCAGCAGCATCACAGGACGGGCACCCTACGAGCAGTACTTC. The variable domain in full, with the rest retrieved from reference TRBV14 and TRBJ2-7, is EAGVTQFPSHSVIEKGQTVTLRCDPISGHDNLYWYRRVMGKEIKFLLHFVKESKQDESGMPNNRFLAERTGGTYSTLKVQPAELEDSGVYFCASSITGRAPYEQYFGPGTRLTVT.

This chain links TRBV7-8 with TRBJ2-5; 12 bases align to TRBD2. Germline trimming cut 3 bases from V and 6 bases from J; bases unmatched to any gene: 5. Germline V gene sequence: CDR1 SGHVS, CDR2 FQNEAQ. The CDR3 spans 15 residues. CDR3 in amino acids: CASSFPTSGSQTQYF. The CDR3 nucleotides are TGTGCCAGCAGCTTCCCGACTAGCGGGAGTCAGACCCAGTACTTC.

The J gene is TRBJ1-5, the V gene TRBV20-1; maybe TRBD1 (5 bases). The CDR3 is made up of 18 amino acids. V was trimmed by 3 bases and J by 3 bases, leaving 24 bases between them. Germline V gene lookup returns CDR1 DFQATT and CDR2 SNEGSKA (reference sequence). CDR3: CSASGGGSGPGYNQPQHF. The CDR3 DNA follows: TGCAGTGCTAGTGGCGGGGGATCGGGACCCGGCTACAATCAGCCCCAGCATTTT.